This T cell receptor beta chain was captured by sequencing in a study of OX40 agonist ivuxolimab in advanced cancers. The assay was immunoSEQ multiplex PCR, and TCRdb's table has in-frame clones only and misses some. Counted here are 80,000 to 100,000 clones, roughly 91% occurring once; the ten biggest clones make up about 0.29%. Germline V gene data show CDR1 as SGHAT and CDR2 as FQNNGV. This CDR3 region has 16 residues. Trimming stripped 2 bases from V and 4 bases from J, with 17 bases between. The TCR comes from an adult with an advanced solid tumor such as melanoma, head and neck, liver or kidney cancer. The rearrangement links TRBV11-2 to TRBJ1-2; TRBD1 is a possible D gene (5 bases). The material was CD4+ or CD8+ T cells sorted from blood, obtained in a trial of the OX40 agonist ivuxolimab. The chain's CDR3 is CASSLFARGTFYGYTF. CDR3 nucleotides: TGTGCCAGCAGCTTATTTGCCCGGGGGACCTTCTATGGCTACACCTTC.